A single T cell receptor beta chain is shown here with its context. The antigen is unknown. The source of the sample is a study of T-cell memory formation after mild COVID-19. About the study: TCR clusters were mostly confined to one donor each.

In TCRdb, the 5' RACE reads were re-called with MiXCR into one record per CDR3 protein. The table shows roughly 300,000 distinct CDR3 sequences, with roughly an eighth occurring only once. The CDR3 spans 15 residues. The V end lost 1 base, the J end lost 4 bases, and 13 bases lay between the germline ends. The V gene's germline CDR1 is ENHRY and CDR2 SYGVKD. Study results and limitations: Cross-reactive memory appears to have joined, as suggested by some responding clones showing up in pre-infection memory.

The sequenced sample consisted of PBMCs or a T cell subset sorted from them (not recorded which). The chain recombines TRBV10-3 with TRBJ1-1, with D unresolved. The receptor comes from a man in his late teens or twenties who had mild COVID-19 (a few samples of this study predate the infection). Cell type and time point are not known. The CDR3 sequence: CAISEYGQTATEAFF. For the CDR3, the DNA is TGTGCCATCAGTGAGTACGGGCAGACTGCCACTGAAGCTTTCTTT.